This T cell receptor (beta chain) was sequenced for a study of T cell responses to AZD1222 COVID-19 vaccine. Whole-study results and caveats: Spike-specific TCR breadth and depth were elevated following two AZD1222 doses. Among those given AZD1222, only five or six were seropositive at baseline. Regions 160-218 and 743-854 held dominance among vaccine-associated CD4 TCRs, which spanned spike. Targets within unmutated variant regions were reportedly found for nearly half of spike-specific TCRs.

Turning to this clone: Its antigen remains unknown.

Repertoires were generated with immunoSEQ multiplex PCR, while TCRdb's copy carries only in-frame clones and drops some. The sample gives approximately 85,000 clones, approximately 87% of which show up once; roughly 7.5% is in the top ten. The TCR comes from an adult in good health. Source: peripheral blood, taken on day 0 of AZD1222 vaccination.

CDR3 DNA sequence: TGCGCCAGCAAAGTTGGGACGGAGAACACCGGGGAGCTGTTTTTT. Protein sequence: CASKVGTENTGELFF. The chain recombines TRBV5-1 with TRBJ2-2; either TRBD1 or TRBD2 may fit D (5 bases each). This CDR3 has 15 residues. V was trimmed by 6 bases and J by 1 base, leaving 13 bases between them. The V gene's germline CDR1 is SGHRS and CDR2 YFSETQ.